Listed here are 21 T cell receptor beta chains from one sample, sequenced in a study of human T cells and chemical hapten exposure. Via MiXCR, TCRdb re-called the RACE reads, giving one row per CDR3 protein. Of about 160,000 distinct CDR3 sequences in the sample, roughly 25% were seen once. Time point noted: patch test 3, about 24 weeks after DPC sensitization. The treatment here: therapeutic diphenylcyclopropenone sensitization with weekly scalp DPC. Sequencing used whole blood, obtained in connection with sensitization to the hapten diphenylcyclopropenone (DPC). The receptor source for this set is a young woman with alopecia areata. Some clones in this sample may be carry-over from other donors' samples.

This clonotype has just a few counts. The chain recombines TRBV7-2 with TRBJ1-2, with unresolved D. Germline V gene sequence: CDR1 SGHTA, CDR2 FQGNSA. Trimming removed 2 bases at V and 8 bases at J, with 15 bases between. The length of the CDR3 is 14 residues. The CDR3 loop is CASSLFYSPEGYTF. CDR3 coding DNA: TGTGCCAGCAGCTTATTCTACTCGCCCGAGGGCTACACCTTC.

The chain links TRBV7-9 to TRBJ2-3; D gene uncertain. Germline lookup yields CDR1 SEHNR and CDR2 FQNEAQ (reference sequence). Trimming stripped 5 bases from V and 0 bases from J, with 12 bases between. The CDR3 runs 15 residues. The CDR3 sequence is CASSPGDASTDTQYF. CDR3 nucleotides: TGTGCCAGCAGCCCTGGAGACGCTAGCACAGATACGCAGTATTTT.

J is TRBJ1-2 and V is TRBV21-1; the table's D call, TRBD1, was not checked against the DNA. TRBV21-1 constitutes a pseudogene. The CDR3 covers 15 residues. DNA of the CDR3: TGTGCCAGCAGCAAAGAGGTGACAGAATACTATGGCTACACCTTC. Amino acids: CASSKEVTEYYGYTF.

The chain employs TRBV6-2 or TRBV6-3 and TRBJ1-5; D gene uncertain. The V end was cut by 2 bases, the J end by 3 bases, with 8 bases between. The V gene's germline CDR1 is MNHEY and CDR2 SVGEGT. CDR3 length: 14 amino acids. CDR3 sequence: CASSYPGINQPQHF. The CDR3 coding sequence is TGTGCCAGCAGTTACCCCGGGATCAATCAGCCCCAGCATTTT.

This clonotype was recorded a few times. The chain is built from TRBV27 and TRBJ2-7; D is perhaps TRBD2 (5 bases). The germline gives CDR1 MNHEY, CDR2 SMNVEV (reference sequence). Trimming cost V 3 bases and J 0 bases, with 6 bases left between them. CDR3 length equals 13 residues. The CDR3 DNA reads as TGTGCCAGCAGTTTTAGCGTCTCCTACGAGCAGTACTTC. Its protein is CASSFSVSYEQYF.

The chain recombines TRBV5-1 with TRBJ2-2; 8 bases match TRBD2. The CDR3 sequence is 16 residues long. J lost 1 base, V lost 0 bases, and 2 bases had no gene match. Looked up from germline, CDR1 is SGHRS and CDR2 is YFSETQ. In DNA, the CDR3 is TGCGCCAGCAGCTTGGATAGCGGGAAGAACACCGGGGAGCTGTTTTTT. Amino acids: CASSLDSGKNTGELFF.

This clonotype was picked up a small number of times. V and J are TRBV15 and TRBJ2-3; D remains ambiguous. Germline V lookup: CDR1 LNHNV, CDR2 YYDKDF (reference sequence). This CDR3 has 15 amino acids. With 2 bases removed from V and 0 bases from J, the gap between germline ends came to 9 bases. As DNA, the CDR3 is TGTGCCACCAGCAGACGAGATCCTAGCACAGATACGCAGTATTTT. Residues: CATSRRDPSTDTQYF.

This clonotype came up a few times. The gene calls are TRBV29-1 and TRBJ2-1, with TRBD2 as a possible D gene (6 bases). The length of the CDR3 is 13 residues. Germline CDR1 is SQVTM and CDR2 is ANQGSEA. Trimming took 2 bases from V and 7 from J, leaving 12 bases between them. The CDR3 DNA reads as TGCAGCGTTGAACCGGGAGTGGGGAATGAGCAGTTCTTC. It is translated as CSVEPGVGNEQFF.

This clonotype was counted between two and nine times. The J gene is TRBJ1-3, the V gene TRBV27; D not certain. Trimming took 5 bases from V and 4 from J, leaving 9 bases between them. Germline CDR1 MNHEY, CDR2 SMNVEV (reference sequence). The CDR3 sequence is 13 residues long. The CDR3 DNA follows: TGTGCCAGCAGTAGATGGGGAGGAAACACCATATATTTT. The encoded protein is CASSRWGGNTIYF.

J is TRBJ1-6 and V is TRBV7-2, with 10 bases fitting TRBD1. Germline assignment: CDR1 SGHTA and CDR2 FQGNSA. The CDR3 runs to 13 residues. V shed 5 bases, J shed 12 bases, and the junction held 4 bases outside the gene matches. The CDR3 protein is CASSPGQGLPLHF. The CDR3 DNA is TGTGCCAGCAGCCCGGGACAGGGGCTACCCCTCCACTTT.

The chain has TRBV9 and TRBJ2-3; D may be TRBD1 or TRBD2 (5 bases each). Trimming took 4 bases from V and 2 from J, leaving 17 bases between them. The CDR3 contains 16 residues. Germline V CDR1 and CDR2: SGDLS, YYNGEE. The CDR3 DNA sequence: TGTGCCAGCAGCCCTCCCCGAGGGGAGCTCACAGATACGCAGTATTTT. Encoded protein: CASSPPRGELTDTQYF. The full variable domain, rest sourced from reference TRBV9 and TRBJ2-3, is DSGVTQTPKHLITATGQRVTLRCSPRSGDLSVYWYQQSLDQGLQFLIQYYNGEERAKGNILERFSAQQFPDLHSELNLSSLELGDSALYFCASSPPRGELTDTQYFGPGTRLTVL.

V usage is TRBV9 and J usage is TRBJ2-1; 13 bases are shared with TRBD2. V dropped 7 bases and J dropped 9; count of bases not matched to a gene: 1. The length of the CDR3 is 12 residues. From germline, CDR1 is SGDLS and CDR2 YYNGEE. CDR3 DNA: TGTGCCAGCGGACTAGCGGGAGTTGAGCAGTTCTTC. It yields the protein CASGLAGVEQFF.

This clonotype was detected only a few times. The chain combines TRBV24-1 with TRBJ1-2; D ambiguous. Germline lookup yields CDR1 KGHDR and CDR2 SFDVKD. V shed 0 bases and J shed 1 base, with 2 bases lying between them. The CDR3 is 13 amino acids. Here the CDR3 reads CATSDLNNYGYTF. As DNA, the CDR3 is TGTGCCACCAGTGATTTGAATAACTATGGCTACACCTTC.

In this sample, this clonotype turned up a few times. The chain combines TRBV11-1 with TRBJ2-7; 12 bases are a match to TRBD1. With V trimmed by 3 bases and J by 6 bases, 9 bases remained unmatched. Per germline, CDR1 SGHAT and CDR2 FQDESV (reference sequence). There are 16 residues in the CDR3. CDR3: CASSLSGTGGRSEQYF. CDR3 nucleotide sequence: TGTGCCAGCAGCTTGTCGGGGACAGGGGGCAGGTCCGAGCAGTACTTC.

V usage is TRBV7-2 and J usage is TRBJ1-2; no clear D. The CDR3 runs 15 residues. V lost 2 bases and J lost 7, with 17 bases in between. Germline V gene data show CDR1 as SGHTA and CDR2 as FQGNSA. CDR3 sequence reads: CASSLFLPGLPGYTF. DNA for the CDR3: TGTGCCAGCAGCTTATTTCTCCCGGGCTTGCCTGGCTACACCTTC.

The J gene is TRBJ1-4, the V gene TRBV5-1; maybe TRBD1 (5 bases). Germline CDR1 SGHRS, CDR2 YFSETQ. CDR3 size: 14 residues. Trimming cost V 4 bases and J 2 bases, with 9 bases left between them. In nucleotides, the CDR3 is TGCGCCAGCAGCGAGGGACCGACTAATGAAAAACTGTTTTTT. Its protein product is CASSEGPTNEKLFF.

This CDR3 reads CATREDTQYF. The DNA of the CDR3 is TGTGCCACCCGTGAAGATACGCAGTATTTT. The chain recombines TRBV10-3 with TRBJ2-3, with D unresolved. Trimming took 10 bases from V and 5 from J, leaving 7 bases between them. CDR3 length: 10 residues. Germline CDR1 and CDR2: ENHRY and SYGVKD.

This chain links TRBV30 with TRBJ2-3; D gene ambiguous. The CDR3 has 10 amino acids. V was clipped by 5 bases and J by 4 bases, with 4 bases between them. The germline V gene encodes CDR1 GTSNPN and CDR2 SVGIG (reference sequence). This CDR3 is CAWGADTQYF. The CDR3 bases are TGTGCCTGGGGGGCAGATACGCAGTATTTT.

The chain couples TRBV9 to TRBJ2-3, with TRBD1 as a possible D gene (6 bases). V was trimmed by 3 bases and J by 2 bases, leaving 13 bases between them. From germline, CDR1 is SGDLS and CDR2 YYNGEE. The CDR3 covers 15 residues. Here the CDR3 DNA reads TGTGCCAGCAGCGCAGCGACAGGATACACAGATACGCAGTATTTT. This gives the protein CASSAATGYTDTQYF.

V gene TRBV2 combines with J gene TRBJ2-2, with TRBD2 identical over 13 bases. The CDR3 has 17 residues. The J segment lost 1 base and the V segment lost 7 bases, leaving 6 bases of the junction unmatched. CDR1 and CDR2 from the germline V gene are SNHLY and FYNNEI. The CDR3 reads CASTLGLAGKNTGELFF. For the CDR3, the DNA is TGTGCCAGCACTTTGGGACTAGCGGGAAAGAACACCGGGGAGCTGTTTTTT. The full variable domain, completed using reference TRBV2 and TRBJ2-2, is EPEVTQTPSHQVTQMGQEVILRCVPISNHLYFYWYRQILGQKVEFLVSFYNNEISEKSEIFDDQFSVERPDGSNFTLKIRSTKLEDSAMYFCASTLGLAGKNTGELFFGEGSRLTVL.

This clonotype was picked up a small number of times. CDR3 protein: CASSEALRASGSTDTQYF. In DNA form, the CDR3 reads TGTGCCAGCAGTGAAGCGCTTCGGGCTAGCGGCAGCACAGATACGCAGTATTTT. This sequence joins TRBV2 and TRBJ2-3, with 7 bases aligning to TRBD2. The CDR3 totals 18 residues. The V gene end was trimmed by 0 bases and the J gene end by 0 bases; junction bases not matched to a gene: 9. CDR1 and CDR2 from the germline V gene are SNHLY and FYNNEI.